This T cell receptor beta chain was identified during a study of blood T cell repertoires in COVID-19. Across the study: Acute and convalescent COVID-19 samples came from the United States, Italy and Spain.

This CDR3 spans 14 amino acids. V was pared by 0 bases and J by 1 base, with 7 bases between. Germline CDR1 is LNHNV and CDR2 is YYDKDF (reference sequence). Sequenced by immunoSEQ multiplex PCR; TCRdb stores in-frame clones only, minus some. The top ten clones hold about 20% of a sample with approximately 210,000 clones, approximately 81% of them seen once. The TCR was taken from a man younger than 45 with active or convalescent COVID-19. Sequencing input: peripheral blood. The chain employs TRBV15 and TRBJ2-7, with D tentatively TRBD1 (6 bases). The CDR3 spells CATSRDGQSYEQYF. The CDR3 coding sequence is TGTGCCACCAGCAGAGATGGACAGTCCTACGAGCAGTACTTC.